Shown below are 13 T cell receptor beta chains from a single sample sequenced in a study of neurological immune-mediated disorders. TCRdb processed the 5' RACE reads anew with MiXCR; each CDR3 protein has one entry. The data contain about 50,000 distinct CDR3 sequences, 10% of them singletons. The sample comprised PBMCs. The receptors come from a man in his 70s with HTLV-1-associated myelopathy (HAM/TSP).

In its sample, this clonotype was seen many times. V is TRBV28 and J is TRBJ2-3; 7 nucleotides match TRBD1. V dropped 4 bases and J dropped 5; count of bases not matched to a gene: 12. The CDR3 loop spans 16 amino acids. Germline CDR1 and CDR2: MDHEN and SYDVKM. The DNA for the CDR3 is TGTGCCAGCAGTTCCCGGTTAGGGGGCTTAGGAGATACGCAGTATTTT. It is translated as CASSSRLGGLGDTQYF.

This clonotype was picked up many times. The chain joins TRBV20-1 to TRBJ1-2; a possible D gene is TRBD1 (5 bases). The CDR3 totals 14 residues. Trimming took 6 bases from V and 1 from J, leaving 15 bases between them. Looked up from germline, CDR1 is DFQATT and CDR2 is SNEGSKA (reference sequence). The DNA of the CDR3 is TGCAGTGCACAAGGGACGGGGAATAACTATGGCTACACCTTC. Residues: CSAQGTGNNYGYTF.

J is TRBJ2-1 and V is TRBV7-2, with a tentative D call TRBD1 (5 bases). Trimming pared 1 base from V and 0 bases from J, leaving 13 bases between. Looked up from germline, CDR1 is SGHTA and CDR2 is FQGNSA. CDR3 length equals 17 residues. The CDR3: CASSLGAGQSSYNEQFF. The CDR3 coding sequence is TGTGCCAGCAGCTTAGGGGCAGGGCAGAGCTCCTACAATGAGCAGTTCTTC.

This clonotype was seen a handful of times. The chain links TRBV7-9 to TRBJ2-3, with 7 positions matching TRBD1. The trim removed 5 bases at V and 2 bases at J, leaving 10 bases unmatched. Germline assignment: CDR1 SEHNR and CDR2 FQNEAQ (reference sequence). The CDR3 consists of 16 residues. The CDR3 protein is CASSDLMDRFTDTQYF. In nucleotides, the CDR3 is TGTGCCAGCAGCGATCTTATGGACAGGTTCACAGATACGCAGTATTTT.

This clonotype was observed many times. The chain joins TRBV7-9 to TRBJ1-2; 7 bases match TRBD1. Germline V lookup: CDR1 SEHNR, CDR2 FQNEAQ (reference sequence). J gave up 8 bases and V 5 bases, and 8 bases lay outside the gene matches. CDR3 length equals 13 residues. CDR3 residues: CASSGDSRTGYTF. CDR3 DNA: TGTGCCAGCAGCGGGGACAGTCGTACGGGCTACACCTTC.

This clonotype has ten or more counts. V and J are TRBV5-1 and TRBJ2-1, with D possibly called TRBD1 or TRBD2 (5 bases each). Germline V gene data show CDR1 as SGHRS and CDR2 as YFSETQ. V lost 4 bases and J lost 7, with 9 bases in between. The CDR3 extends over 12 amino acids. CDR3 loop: CASSQGENEQFF. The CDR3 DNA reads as TGCGCCAGCAGCCAAGGGGAGAATGAGCAGTTCTTC.

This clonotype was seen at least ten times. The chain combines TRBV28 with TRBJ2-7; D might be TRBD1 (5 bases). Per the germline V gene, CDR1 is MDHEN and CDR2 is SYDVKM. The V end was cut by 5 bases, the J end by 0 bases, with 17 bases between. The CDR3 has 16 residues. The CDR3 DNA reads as TGTGCCAGCAGTGCCCAAGCGTCAGGGTTCTCCTACGAGCAGTACTTC. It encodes CASSAQASGFSYEQYF.

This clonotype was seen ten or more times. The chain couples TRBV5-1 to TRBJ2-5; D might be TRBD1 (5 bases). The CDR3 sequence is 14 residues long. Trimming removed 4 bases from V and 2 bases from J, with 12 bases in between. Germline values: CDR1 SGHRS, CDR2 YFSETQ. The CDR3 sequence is CASSKNTGQETQYF. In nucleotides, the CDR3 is TGCGCCAGCAGCAAAAACACAGGACAAGAGACCCAGTACTTC.

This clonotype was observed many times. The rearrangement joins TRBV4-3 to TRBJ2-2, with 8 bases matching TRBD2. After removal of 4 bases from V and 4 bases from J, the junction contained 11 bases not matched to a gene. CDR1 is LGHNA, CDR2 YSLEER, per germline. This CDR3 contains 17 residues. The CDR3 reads CASSPRRGLVATGELFF. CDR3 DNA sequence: TGCGCCAGCAGCCCACGACGGGGACTAGTAGCCACCGGGGAGCTGTTTTTT.

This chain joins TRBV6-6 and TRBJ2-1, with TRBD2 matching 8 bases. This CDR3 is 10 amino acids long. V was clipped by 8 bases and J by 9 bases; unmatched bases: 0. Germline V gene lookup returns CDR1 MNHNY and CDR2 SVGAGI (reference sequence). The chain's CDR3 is CASRGGEQFF. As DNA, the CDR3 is TGTGCCAGCCGGGGGGGTGAGCAGTTCTTC.

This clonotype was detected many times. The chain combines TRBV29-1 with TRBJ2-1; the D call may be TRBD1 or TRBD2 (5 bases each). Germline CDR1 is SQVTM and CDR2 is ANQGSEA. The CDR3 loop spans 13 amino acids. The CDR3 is CTMSLGGLGEQFF. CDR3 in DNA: TGCACCATGTCACTTGGGGGTCTGGGTGAGCAGTTCTTC.

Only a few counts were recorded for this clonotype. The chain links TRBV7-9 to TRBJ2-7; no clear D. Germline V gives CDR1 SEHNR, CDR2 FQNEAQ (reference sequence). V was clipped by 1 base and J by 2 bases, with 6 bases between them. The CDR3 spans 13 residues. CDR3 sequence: CASSLGGTYEQYF. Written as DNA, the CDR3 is TGTGCCAGCAGCTTAGGCGGAACCTACGAGCAGTACTTC.

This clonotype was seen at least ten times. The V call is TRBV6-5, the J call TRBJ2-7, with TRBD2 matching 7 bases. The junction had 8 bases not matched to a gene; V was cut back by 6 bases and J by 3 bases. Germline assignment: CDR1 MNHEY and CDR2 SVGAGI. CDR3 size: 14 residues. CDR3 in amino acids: CASRKTSTLYEQYF. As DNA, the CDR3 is TGTGCCAGCAGGAAGACTAGCACCCTCTACGAGCAGTACTTC.